This section outlines one TCR beta chain sequence together with its context. Antigen: not known. The data derive from a study of blood T cells in healthy people across ages. This CDR3 region has 12 residues. The germline CDR1 and CDR2 sequences are MDHEN and SYDVKM. PCR was performed a second time for about 7 to 11 cycles using a sample-barcoded 5' primer and a J-beta primer mix. Carrying 12 random nucleotides, a template-switch adaptor labeled each individual cDNA molecule. A single record per CDR3 protein comes from TCRdb applying MiXCR to the 5' RACE reads. This table has 1.5 million to 2 million distinct CDR3 sequences, 39% appearing once. General study findings and limits: Researchers said unsorted PBMCs prevented a conclusive naive versus antigen-experienced comparison.

The specimen sequenced was blood. The chain has TRBV28 and TRBJ2-5; no clear D. The J call is in doubt because the DNA end fits TRBJ2-7 better. The clonotype originates from a human donor in good health. DNA of the CDR3: TGTGCCAGCCTGTCGGGTAGGGACGAGCAGTACTTC. Protein sequence: CASLSGRDEQYF.